These 9 T cell receptor beta chains originate from one sample sequenced in a study of blood T cell repertoires in COVID-19. Sequencing was performed with immunoSEQ multiplex PCR; in TCRdb, only in-frame clones are kept and a portion is missing. The table records some 150,000 clones, approximately 87% of them present only once. The sequenced sample was peripheral blood. Receptors originate from a man aged 45-60 years who had recovered from COVID-19.

This clone was detected only once. V is TRBV19 and J is TRBJ1-4, with no clear D. CDR3 length: 15 amino acids. The V end was cut by 3 bases, the J end by 2 bases, with 10 bases between. Germline CDR1 LNHDA, CDR2 SQIVND (reference sequence). The CDR3 DNA reads as TGTGCCAGTAGTATCGCAGGTTCTACTAATGAAAAACTGTTTTTT. Amino acids: CASSIAGSTNEKLFF.

The chain carries TRBV9 and TRBJ2-1; 8 bases are a match to TRBD2. The V gene end was trimmed by 0 bases and the J gene end by 5 bases; junction bases not matched to a gene: 7. The germline gives CDR1 SGDLS, CDR2 YYNGEE. The CDR3 has 16 residues. CDR3 coding DNA: TGTGCCAGCAGCGTAGCTGGGGGCGGGGGGCACAATGAGCAGTTCTTC. As protein: CASSVAGGGGHNEQFF.

In its sample, this clone was seen a few times. The chain joins TRBV4-1 to TRBJ2-7, with 10 bases lining up with TRBD2. The V and J ends lost 0 bases and 6 bases, in that order; junction bases with no gene match: 5. The germline CDR1 and CDR2 sequences are MGHRA and YSYEKL. The CDR3 contains 15 residues. The CDR3 DNA reads TGCGCCAGCAGCCAAGATAGGGGACTAGCGCGCGAGCAGTACTTC. The encoded protein is CASSQDRGLAREQYF.

Written as DNA, the CDR3 is TGTGCCAGCAGCCTAGGACAGACTGGGGCCAACGTCCTGACTTTC. It specifies CASSLGQTGANVLTF. The chain carries TRBV7-2 and TRBJ2-6; perhaps TRBD1 as D (6 bases). The CDR3 consists of 15 residues. Trimming cost V 5 bases and J 2 bases, with 10 bases left between them. CDR1 is SGHTA and CDR2 is FQGNSA in the germline V gene.

This clone was detected only once. CDR3 sequence (DNA): TGCGCCAGCAGTGAGAAGTTCGGGGGGGCGCAAGAGACCCAGTACTTC. Its translation is CASSEKFGGAQETQYF. The chain is built from TRBV10-2 and TRBJ2-5; 8 positions agree with TRBD2. Unmatched junction bases numbered 7, after V lost 2 bases and J lost 2 bases. CDR1 is WSHSY and CDR2 is SAAADI in the germline V gene. CDR3 length equals 16 residues.

The rearrangement joins TRBV2 to TRBJ2-3; 12 nucleotides match TRBD2. The V gene end was trimmed by 4 bases and the J gene end by 8 bases; junction bases not matched to a gene: 4. Germline V lookup: CDR1 SNHLY, CDR2 FYNNEI. The CDR3 length is 14 residues. For the CDR3, the DNA is TGTGCCAGCAGTGCTAGCGGGGGGGCCGGTACGCAGTATTTT. This codes for CASSASGGAGTQYF.

The chain employs TRBV7-9 and TRBJ2-7; D might be TRBD2 (7 bases). The CDR3 totals 15 residues. Germline values: CDR1 SEHNR, CDR2 FQNEAQ (reference sequence). Trimming left V 5 bases short and J 6 bases short, with 20 bases between. CDR3 in amino acids: CASSPTRGGAAEQYF. The CDR3 region has the DNA TGTGCCAGCAGCCCCACAAGGGGGGGCGCGGCCGAGCAGTACTTC.

The chain joins TRBV3-1 (or the pseudogene TRBV3-2) to TRBJ2-5; a possible D gene is TRBD1 (6 bases). The ends were cut back, 2 bases at V and 4 bases at J, with 17 bases in the middle. Germline CDR1 LGHDT, CDR2 YNNKEL (reference sequence). The CDR3 is 16 residues long. The CDR3 DNA sequence: TGTGCCAGCAGCCAAAAATTGACGGCCAGGGGAGAGACCCAGTACTTC. As protein: CASSQKLTARGETQYF.

This chain's CDR3 is CASSYNDRAKGYTF. The CDR3 DNA reads TGTGCCAGCAGTTACAACGACAGGGCTAAAGGCTACACCTTC. The V and J genes are TRBV6-2 or TRBV6-3 and TRBJ1-2; 7 positions agree with TRBD1. V lost 2 bases and J lost 8; bases outside the gene matches: 8. From germline, CDR1 is MNHEY and CDR2 SVGEGT. This CDR3 has 14 amino acids.